This passage covers 32 T cell receptor beta chains from one sample sequenced in a study of CD8 T cells in ankylosing spondylitis. TCRdb called the 5' RACE reads again in MiXCR, with one record for every CDR3 protein. The sample has under 400,000 distinct CDR3 sequences; around a tenth are singletons. The source material was blood, either unsorted or a sorted T cell fraction (not recorded which). The receptors were sampled from a female donor with ankylosing spondylitis or in good health (not recorded which).

The sample holds many counts of this clonotype. The chain recombines TRBV27 with TRBJ1-5, with TRBD1 matching over 9 bases. The CDR3 contains 12 residues. The germline gives CDR1 MNHEY, CDR2 SMNVEV (reference sequence). V lost 9 bases to trimming and J lost 6 bases; unmatched junction nucleotides: 3. CDR3 in amino acids: CARTGGCQPQHF. The CDR3 coding sequence is TGTGCCAGGACAGGGGGTTGTCAGCCCCAGCATTTT.

V gene TRBV7-9 combines with J gene TRBJ2-7, with no clear D. The ends were cut back, 5 bases at V and 1 base at J, with 15 bases in the middle. CDR1 SEHNR and CDR2 FQNEAQ come from the germline V gene (reference sequence). The CDR3 totals 15 residues. The CDR3 protein is CASSPPGLSSYEQYF. The CDR3, as DNA: TGTGCCAGCAGCCCCCCCGGTTTATCTTCCTACGAGCAGTACTTC.

V usage is TRBV28 and J usage is TRBJ1-2; D is unclear. Per germline, CDR1 MDHEN and CDR2 SYDVKM. CDR3 length: 15 amino acids. V lost 8 bases, J lost 5 bases, and 21 bases lay in between. CDR3 residues: CASLPFTAFSYGYTF. CDR3 bases: TGTGCCAGCCTTCCCTTTACAGCCTTTTCTTATGGCTACACCTTC.

The rearrangement uses TRBV3-1 and TRBJ1-1; a possible D gene is TRBD1 (6 bases). Germline V gene lookup returns CDR1 LGHDT and CDR2 YNNKEL (reference sequence). With 1 base removed from V and 5 bases from J, the gap between germline ends came to 11 bases. The CDR3 contains 14 residues. CDR3 region: CASSQVGGGTEAFF. In nucleotides, the CDR3 is TGTGCCAGCAGCCAAGTCGGAGGGGGGACTGAAGCTTTCTTT. Together with reference TRBV3-1 and TRBJ1-1, the CDR3 gives the full variable domain: DTAVSQTPKYLVTQMGNDKSIKCEQNLGHDTMYWYKQDSKKFLKIMFSYNNKELIINETVPNRFSPKSPDKAHLNLHINSLELGDSAVYFCASSQVGGGTEAFFGQGTRLTVV.

This clonotype was observed at least ten times. The chain is built from TRBV5-4 and TRBJ2-2; 8 bases map to TRBD1. Germline loops: CDR1 SGHNT, CDR2 YYREEE (reference sequence). With 4 bases clipped from V and 8 bases from J, the junction kept 7 bases outside the gene matches. This CDR3 comprises 14 residues. The CDR3 DNA sequence: TGTGCCAGCAGCCGTGGACAGGGAGCAGGGGAGCTGTTTTTT. Its protein product is CASSRGQGAGELFF.

The V call is TRBV28, the J call TRBJ1-2; 8 bases are a match to TRBD1. CDR3 length: 17 amino acids. With 5 bases clipped from V and 5 bases from J, the junction kept 16 bases outside the gene matches. CDR1 is MDHEN, CDR2 SYDVKM, per germline. The CDR3 DNA reads TGTGCCAGCAGTCCGATTACCGGGGGACAGGCACTGTATGGCTACACCTTC. It encodes CASSPITGGQALYGYTF.

CDR3 sequence (DNA): TGTGCCAGCAAATTGGAGGATACACGCCGGGGAACTGAAGCTTTCTTT. It encodes CASKLEDTRRGTEAFF. This chain connects TRBV2 to TRBJ1-1; no clear D. The CDR3 extends over 16 amino acids. With 7 bases removed from V and 5 bases from J, the gap between germline ends came to 23 bases. The germline V gene encodes CDR1 SNHLY and CDR2 FYNNEI. Complete variable domain (other parts from reference TRBV2 and TRBJ1-1): EPEVTQTPSHQVTQMGQEVILRCVPISNHLYFYWYRQILGQKVEFLVSFYNNEISEKSEIFDDQFSVERPDGSNFTLKIRSTKLEDSAMYFCASKLEDTRRGTEAFFGQGTRLTVV.

V gene TRBV14 combines with J gene TRBJ2-7, with D tentatively TRBD1 (6 bases). Looked up from germline, CDR1 is SGHDN and CDR2 is FVKESK. Between the trimmed V and J ends, which lost 1 base and 4 bases, there was a span of 8 bases. The CDR3 extends over 13 amino acids. The CDR3 nucleotides read TGTGCCAGCAGCCAAGGAAGGGGGTACGAGCAGTACTTC. Translating gives CASSQGRGYEQYF. The variable domain in full, completed from reference TRBV14 and TRBJ2-7, reads EAGVTQFPSHSVIEKGQTVTLRCDPISGHDNLYWYRRVMGKEIKFLLHFVKESKQDESGMPNNRFLAERTGGTYSTLKVQPAELEDSGVYFCASSQGRGYEQYFGPGTRLTVT.

This clonotype came up a few times. The gene calls are TRBV27 and TRBJ2-6; D is ambiguous. CDR3 length: 15 amino acids. Trimming removed 0 bases from V and 4 bases from J, with 7 bases in between. Germline CDR1 MNHEY, CDR2 SMNVEV (reference sequence). Here the CDR3 reads CASSLSQTGANVLTF. CDR3 sequence (DNA): TGTGCCAGCAGTTTATCACAGACCGGGGCCAACGTCCTGACTTTC.

This clonotype showed up many times. V usage is TRBV20-1 and J usage is TRBJ2-5; D is perhaps TRBD1 (5 bases). The CDR3 extends over 15 amino acids. Trimming removed 0 bases from V and 3 bases from J, with 14 bases in between. In germline, CDR1 is DFQATT, CDR2 SNEGSKA (reference sequence). CDR3: CSAREGTGPEETQYF. The CDR3 DNA sequence: TGCAGTGCTAGAGAGGGAACAGGCCCGGAAGAGACCCAGTACTTC.

This clonotype was detected many times. The gene calls are TRBV30 and TRBJ1-5, with D possibly TRBD1 on 5 matching bases. V was cut by 0 bases and J by 6 bases, with 12 bases left in between. The CDR3 totals 14 residues. CDR1 is GTSNPN and CDR2 is SVGIG in the germline V gene (reference sequence). The CDR3 spells CAWSVWQGSQPQHF. The CDR3 bases are TGTGCCTGGAGTGTATGGCAGGGAAGTCAGCCCCAGCATTTT.

The chain recombines TRBV6-5 with TRBJ1-1; D might be TRBD1 (5 bases). V was cut by 4 bases and J by 5 bases, with 11 bases left in between. Per germline, CDR1 MNHEY and CDR2 SVGAGI. This CDR3 comprises 13 residues. The CDR3 DNA reads TGTGCCAGCAGTTTATGGGGGAAGACTGAAGCTTTCTTT. Encoded protein: CASSLWGKTEAFF.

The chain recombines TRBV29-1 with TRBJ2-7, with no clear D. The CDR3 is 13 amino acids. V lost 3 bases, J lost 2 bases, and 11 bases lay in between. Germline V gives CDR1 SQVTM, CDR2 ANQGSEA. The CDR3 bases are TGCAGCGTTGAGATAGGGCAGGCCTACGAGCAGTACTTC. Translation gives CSVEIGQAYEQYF.

The chain combines TRBV5-1 with TRBJ2-1, with 7 positions matching TRBD1. Looked up from germline, CDR1 is SGHRS and CDR2 is YFSETQ. Losses at the gene ends were 1 base for V and 1 base for J; bases not matched to a gene: 2. The CDR3 is 15 amino acids. CDR3 bases: TGCGCCAGCAGCTTGATGACAGGGTCCTACAATGAGCAGTTCTTC. Residues: CASSLMTGSYNEQFF.

In this sample, this clonotype turned up many times. V gene TRBV5-1 combines with J gene TRBJ2-7; 9 positions match TRBD1. This CDR3 is built from 17 residues. Germline V CDR1 and CDR2: SGHRS, YFSETQ. V shed 5 bases and J 3 bases; nucleotides not matched to a gene: 15. In DNA, the CDR3 is TGCGCCAGCAGACCAAGCTCTTTTGGGGACAGGGTCTACGAGCAGTACTTC. It encodes CASRPSSFGDRVYEQYF.

This clonotype was detected ten times or more. V and J are TRBV9 and TRBJ2-2; 7 nucleotides line up with TRBD2. V shed 3 bases, J shed 2 bases, and the junction held 7 bases outside the gene matches. The CDR3 runs to 16 residues. Germline V gene data show CDR1 as SGDLS and CDR2 as YYNGEE. CDR3 residues: CASSASSGFNTGELFF. The CDR3 nucleotides are TGTGCCAGCAGCGCCTCTAGCGGATTTAACACCGGGGAGCTGTTTTTT.

V and J are TRBV3-1 and TRBJ1-2; D perhaps matches TRBD1 (5 bases). CDR1 LGHDT and CDR2 YNNKEL come from the germline V gene (reference sequence). The CDR3 totals 16 residues. Trimming took 3 bases from V and 5 from J, leaving 19 bases between them. In nucleotides, the CDR3 is TGTGCCAGCAGCCAGGGGACTGGACCCACGGGATATGGCTACACCTTC. Translation: CASSQGTGPTGYGYTF.

This clonotype appeared a few times. This chain joins TRBV3-1 and TRBJ2-7; a weak D match, TRBD2 (6 bases). Germline V gene sequence: CDR1 LGHDT, CDR2 YNNKEL (reference sequence). Trimming took 3 bases from V and 0 from J, leaving 15 bases between them. The CDR3 totals 16 residues. The CDR3 reads CASSHRGDLSSYEQYF. DNA of the CDR3: TGTGCCAGCAGCCATCGCGGGGATCTAAGCTCCTACGAGCAGTACTTC.

The rearrangement links TRBV10-2 to TRBJ1-6; a possible D gene is TRBD1 (6 bases). This CDR3 has 13 residues. CDR1 WSHSY and CDR2 SAAADI come from the germline V gene. Trimming cost V 6 bases and J 8 bases, with 11 bases left between them. The CDR3 here is CASSRGYDSPLHF. CDR3 DNA sequence: TGCGCCAGCAGCAGGGGATATGATTCACCCCTCCACTTT.

This clonotype was observed a few times. The chain carries TRBV3-1 and TRBJ2-2; TRBD1 is a possible D gene (5 bases). Per the germline V gene, CDR1 is LGHDT and CDR2 is YNNKEL (reference sequence). CDR3 size: 18 residues. Trimming removed 5 bases at V and 5 bases at J, with 24 bases between. The CDR3 DNA follows: TGTGCCAGCAGCAAGAGCAGGGCTCCCTCGAAGAGGACCGGGGAGCTGTTTTTT. Translation gives CASSKSRAPSKRTGELFF.

This clonotype showed up many times. The CDR3, as DNA: TGTGCCAGCAGCCAAGGAATTGCCCCGAACACCGGGGAGCTGTTTTTT. It is translated as CASSQGIAPNTGELFF. This chain uses TRBV3-1 with TRBJ2-2; unclear D gene. V gave up 1 base and J gave up 0 bases, with 9 bases separating them. Looked up from germline, CDR1 is LGHDT and CDR2 is YNNKEL (reference sequence). CDR3 length: 16 residues. The full variable domain, its missing parts supplied by reference TRBV3-1 and TRBJ2-2, is DTAVSQTPKYLVTQMGNDKSIKCEQNLGHDTMYWYKQDSKKFLKIMFSYNNKELIINETVPNRFSPKSPDKAHLNLHINSLELGDSAVYFCASSQGIAPNTGELFFGEGSRLTVL.

In this sample, this clonotype turned up many times. DNA for the CDR3: TGCGCCAGCAGCTTAGGTGCAGACCTTGAAGCTTTCTTT. Encoded protein: CASSLGADLEAFF. The chain employs TRBV5-1 and TRBJ1-1; D is ambiguous. V dropped 2 bases and J dropped 7 bases, with 12 bases sitting between them. Germline V CDR1 and CDR2: SGHRS, YFSETQ. The CDR3 is 13 amino acids.

A word on this clonotype: Being one base from a much bigger clone, this may be a read error. The genes are TRBV5-5 and TRBJ2-2, with D possibly being TRBD2 (6 bases). The V and J ends lost 4 bases and 7 bases respectively, with 17 bases between them. The CDR3 loop spans 15 amino acids. The germline V gene encodes CDR1 SGHKS and CDR2 YYEKEE (reference sequence). This CDR3 reads CASSLWDWGGGELFF. The CDR3 DNA reads as TGTGCCAGCAGCCTATGGGACTGGGGAGGCGGGGAGCTGTTTTTT.

This clonotype was seen at least ten times. The rearrangement joins TRBV15 to TRBJ1-4; 8 bases match TRBD1. Losses at the gene ends were 0 bases for V and 8 bases for J; bases not matched to a gene: 11. The CDR3 runs 17 residues. Germline V gene lookup returns CDR1 LNHNV and CDR2 YYDKDF (reference sequence). The CDR3 DNA reads TGTGCCACCAGCAGAGACTGGTCGGGACAGGAAGTCGAAAAACTGTTTTTT. This encodes CATSRDWSGQEVEKLFF.

Many counts were recorded for this clonotype. The chain employs TRBV5-1 and TRBJ1-3; D is ambiguous. The V gene's germline CDR1 is SGHRS and CDR2 YFSETQ. This CDR3 has 15 residues. V was cut by 1 base and J by 2 bases, with 10 bases left in between. For the CDR3, the DNA is TGCGCCAGCAGCTTGTCGCTTCAGGCTGGAAACACCATATATTTT. Translated: CASSLSLQAGNTIYF. Full variable domain (rest looked up from reference TRBV5-1 and TRBJ1-3): KAGVTQTPRYLIKTRGQQVTLSCSPISGHRSVSWYQQTPGQGLQFLFEYFSETQRNKGNFPGRFSGRQFSNSRSEMNVSTLELGDSALYLCASSLSLQAGNTIYFGEGSWLTVV.

V gene TRBV5-1 combines with J gene TRBJ2-3, with D possibly being TRBD1 (6 bases). CDR1 is SGHRS and CDR2 is YFSETQ in the germline V gene. CDR3 length equals 16 residues. Trimming took off 3 bases at V and 2 bases at J, with 16 bases between the two ends. CDR3 amino acids: CASSSQGVPDTDTQYF. The CDR3 DNA reads TGCGCCAGCAGCTCACAGGGAGTTCCGGACACAGATACGCAGTATTTT.

This clonotype has at least ten counts. This chain joins TRBV20-1 and TRBJ1-1; D is unclear. Germline assignment: CDR1 DFQATT and CDR2 SNEGSKA (reference sequence). V was clipped by 0 bases and J by 4 bases, with 21 bases between them. The CDR3 covers 17 residues. The CDR3 loop is CSARDLARVPLGTEAFF. The CDR3 bases are TGCAGTGCTAGAGATTTGGCGAGGGTACCTCTGGGCACTGAAGCTTTCTTT.

This clonotype was detected ten times or more. The rearrangement links TRBV12-3 or TRBV12-4 to TRBJ2-1; D is unresolved. Trimming cost V 3 bases and J 11 bases, with 8 bases left between them. There are 11 residues in the CDR3. CDR3: CASSLSKQQFF. In nucleotides, the CDR3 is TGTGCCAGCAGTTTGAGCAAGCAGCAGTTCTTC.

This chain connects TRBV12-3 or TRBV12-4 to TRBJ2-3; TRBD2 matches 7 bases. J gave up 5 bases and V 2 bases, and 13 bases lay outside the gene matches. CDR3 length equals 17 residues. For the CDR3, the DNA is TGTGCCAGCAGTTTAAGGCAGCGGGGCCCTCGGGGAGATACGCAGTATTTT. Protein product: CASSLRQRGPRGDTQYF.

The chain links TRBV15 to TRBJ2-1; perhaps TRBD1 as D (5 bases). This CDR3 comprises 16 residues. The ends were cut back, 4 bases at V and 0 bases at J, with 13 bases in the middle. Looked up from germline, CDR1 is LNHNV and CDR2 is YYDKDF (reference sequence). The CDR3 coding sequence is TGTGCCACCAGCATCCTGGGGCCGGCCTCCTACAATGAGCAGTTCTTC. Its protein is CATSILGPASYNEQFF.

Only a few counts were recorded for this clonotype. J is TRBJ1-5 and V is TRBV20-1; 8 bases match TRBD1. Germline V gives CDR1 DFQATT, CDR2 SNEGSKA (reference sequence). J was trimmed by 5 bases and V by 4 bases; bases with no gene match: 7. This CDR3 is built from 14 residues. The DNA for the CDR3 is TGCAGTGCTACCAGACAGGGGCAGCATCAGCCCCAGCATTTT. This sequence encodes CSATRQGQHQPQHF.

This clonotype was counted many times. The chain joins TRBV20-1 to TRBJ2-1, with 8 bases matching TRBD1. The length of the CDR3 is 17 residues. Germline loops: CDR1 DFQATT, CDR2 SNEGSKA (reference sequence). V shed 0 bases, J shed 8 bases, and the junction held 15 bases outside the gene matches. Here the CDR3 reads CSARDHDRQGLFDEQFF. As DNA, the CDR3 is TGCAGTGCTAGAGACCACGACCGACAGGGGCTTTTCGATGAGCAGTTCTTC.